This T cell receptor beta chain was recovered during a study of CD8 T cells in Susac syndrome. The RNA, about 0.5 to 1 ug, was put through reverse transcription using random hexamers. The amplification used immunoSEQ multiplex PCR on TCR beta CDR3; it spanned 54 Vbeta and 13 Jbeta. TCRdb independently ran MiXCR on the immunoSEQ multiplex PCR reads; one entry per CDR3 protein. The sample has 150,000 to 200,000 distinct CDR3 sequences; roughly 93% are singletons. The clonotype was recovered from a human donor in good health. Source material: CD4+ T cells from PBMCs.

The CDR3 sequence: CSARSGTGFDFQPQHF. Written as DNA, the CDR3 is TGCAGTGCTAGATCCGGGACAGGGTTTGATTTTCAGCCCCAGCATTTT. This chain links TRBV20-1 with TRBJ1-5; 9 bases map to TRBD1. Germline lookup yields CDR1 DFQATT and CDR2 SNEGSKA (reference sequence). The CDR3 spans 16 residues. V was pared by 2 bases and J by 6 bases, with 11 bases of the junction left unmatched.